This T cell receptor (beta chain) was profiled in a study of CD8+ T cells in alopecia areata. Study details: Patients in the treated group were given tofacitinib by mouth, 5 to 10 mg twice a day.

Extracted from the samples, RNA was reverse transcribed into cDNA to serve as the sequencing template. The table came from immunoSEQ multiplex PCR; TCRdb's copy has only in-frame clones and leaves some out. The sample records 150,000 to 200,000 clones, 63% being singletons. This CDR3 has 14 residues. The V gene end was trimmed by 4 bases and the J gene end by 0 bases; junction bases not matched to a gene: 0. Germline CDR1 reads SGHRS; CDR2 reads YFSETQ. General study results and limits: Lesional scalp, especially alopecia totalis/universalis, showed higher clonality than normal scalp.

Of note for this clone: Its antigen is not identified.

The sequences come from CD4+ T cells sorted from blood, collected at week 0. The sequence was obtained from a human donor with alopecia areata. The rearrangement joins TRBV5-1 to TRBJ2-7; 11 bases fit TRBD1. The CDR3 is CASSGQGASYEQYF. CDR3 sequence (DNA): TGCGCCAGCAGCGGACAGGGGGCCTCCTACGAGCAGTACTTC.